Sequencing of this TCR beta chain was carried out in a study of shared clonotypes between healthy human individuals. CDR3 length: 15 residues. Trimming took 0 bases from V and 1 from J, leaving 11 bases between them. From germline, CDR1 is SGHRS and CDR2 YFSETQ. HIV-negative, healthy adults without recent acute infections or vaccinations were the donors. The study drew all its donors from Caucasian adults living in Nashville, Tennessee. Sorted-subset replicate PCRs used roughly 210 ng of genomic DNA. This amount corresponded to about 30,000 T cell genomes. Methods used by the authors: ImmunoSEQ gave junction-only sequences without quality scores, so filtering differed. Sequenced by immunoSEQ multiplex PCR; TCRdb stores in-frame clones only, minus some. The V and J calls and the clone size are those of that table, but D and trimming were determined from the DNA. This table has 2 million to 3 million clones, 90% to 95% appearing once.

The chain couples TRBV5-1 to TRBJ2-7; D unresolved. The sample consisted of naive CD4+ T cells from PBMCs. As for subset: CD45RA+ positively selected. This receptor was taken from a man aged 18 to 30 in good health. Some clones in this sample may be carry-over from other donors' samples. For the CDR3, the DNA is TGCGCCAGCAGCTTGGGAAGGGTTACTTCCTACGAGCAGTACTTC. Protein: CASSLGRVTSYEQYF. The full variable domain, its missing parts supplied by reference TRBV5-1 and TRBJ2-7, is KAGVTQTPRYLIKTRGQQVTLSCSPISGHRSVSWYQQTPGQGLQFLFEYFSETQRNKGNFPGRFSGRQFSNSRSEMNVSTLELGDSALYLCASSLGRVTSYEQYFGPGTRLTVT.